This T cell receptor (beta chain) is from a study of neurological immune-mediated disorders. Study details: Relapsing-remitting disease affected approximately 31, and secondary progressive 3, of around 34 multiple sclerosis patients.

The sample holds many counts of this clonotype. The antigen remains unidentified. Deletions cut 1 base from V and 4 bases from J, with 2 bases between. From germline, CDR1 is DFQATT and CDR2 SNEGSKA (reference sequence). This CDR3 is 12 amino acids long. MiXCR was run by TCRdb on the 5' RACE reads, yielding one entry per CDR3 protein. The sample lists more than 45,000 distinct CDR3 sequences, around 3.1% seen once, with around 5.6% in the top ten. Findings and limits, study-wide: A possible signature was seen in one related-CDR3 cluster, into which phylogenetic grouping placed the repertoires of 18 of 34 multiple sclerosis patients. For the multiple sclerosis repertoire cluster, an association with any clinical or MRI feature was absent.

The receptor comes from a man aged 40-49 years with multiple sclerosis. The sample taken for sequencing was PBMCs. The chain couples TRBV20-1 to TRBJ2-6; no reliable D call. CDR3 sequence (DNA): TGCAGTGCTAGAGGAGGGGCCAACGTCCTGACTTTC. It yields the protein CSARGGANVLTF.